In this sample, the clone carrying this T cell receptor beta chain turned up once. Its specificity is unknown. The sample comes from a study of shared clonotypes between healthy human individuals. Study results and caveats: When naive CD4 clonotypes were compared across several donors, around 5% were shared.

Each subset's genomic DNA was shared equally among a number of immunoSEQ plates. Here immunoSEQ multiplex PCR was the method, and the copy in TCRdb shows in-frame clones only, minus some. The repertoire has about 670,000 clones, about 78% of them found once; the top ten carry 1.8%. V gave up 0 bases and J gave up 4 bases, with 12 bases separating them. CDR1 SGHAT and CDR2 FQNNGV come from the germline V gene. This CDR3 has 15 amino acids. The clonotype was recovered from a woman under 40 in good health. The V gene is TRBV11-2, the J gene TRBJ1-2; D unclear. Sequencing was done on a sample of memory CD4+ T cells sorted from blood. Subset given: CD45RA-negative fraction. CDR3 nucleotide sequence: TGTGCCAGCAGCTTAGATCGGTTGGGGAGCTATGGCTACACCTTC. Amino acids: CASSLDRLGSYGYTF.